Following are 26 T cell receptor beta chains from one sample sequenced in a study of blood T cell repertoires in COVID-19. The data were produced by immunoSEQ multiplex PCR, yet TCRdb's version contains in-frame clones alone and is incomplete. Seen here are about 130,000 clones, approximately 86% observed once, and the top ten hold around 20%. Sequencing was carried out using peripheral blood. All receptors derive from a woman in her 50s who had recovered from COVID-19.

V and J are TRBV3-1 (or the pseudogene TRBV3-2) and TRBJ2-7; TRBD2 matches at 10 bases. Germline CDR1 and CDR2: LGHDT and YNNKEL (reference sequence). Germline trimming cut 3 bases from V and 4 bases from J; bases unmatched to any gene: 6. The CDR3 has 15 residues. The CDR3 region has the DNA TGTGCCAGCAGCCATGCCCCTAGCGGGGGTTACGAGCAGTACTTC. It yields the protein CASSHAPSGGYEQYF.

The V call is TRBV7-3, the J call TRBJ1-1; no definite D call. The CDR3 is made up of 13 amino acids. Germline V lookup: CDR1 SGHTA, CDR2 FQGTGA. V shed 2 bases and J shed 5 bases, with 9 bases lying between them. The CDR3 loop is CASSLSPRTEAFF. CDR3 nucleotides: TGTGCCAGCAGCTTATCCCCCAGGACTGAAGCTTTCTTT.

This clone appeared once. The CDR3 reads CAWSVPRTGGSNSPLHF. DNA for the CDR3: TGTGCCTGGAGTGTACCCCGGACGGGAGGTAGTAATTCACCCCTCCACTTT. This chain links TRBV30 with TRBJ1-6; the D is unclear. Trimming pared 0 bases from V and 6 bases from J, leaving 18 bases between. Per germline, CDR1 GTSNPN and CDR2 SVGIG (reference sequence). The CDR3 consists of 17 residues. Combining the CDR3 with reference TRBV30 and TRBJ1-6 gives the whole variable domain SQTIHQWPATLVQPVGSPLSLECTVEGTSNPNLYWYRQAAGRGLQLLFYSVGIGQISSEVPQNLSASRPQDRQFILSSKKLLLSDSGFYLCAWSVPRTGGSNSPLHFGNGTRLTVT.

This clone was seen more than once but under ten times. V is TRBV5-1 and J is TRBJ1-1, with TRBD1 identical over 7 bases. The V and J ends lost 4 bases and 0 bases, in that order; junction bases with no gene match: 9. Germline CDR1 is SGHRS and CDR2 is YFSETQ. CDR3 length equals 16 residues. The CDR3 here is CASSPGQVTVNTEAFF. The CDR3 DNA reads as TGCGCCAGCAGCCCCGGACAGGTAACCGTGAACACTGAAGCTTTCTTT.

The CDR3: CASSYSGAQEQYF. In DNA form, the CDR3 reads TGTGCCAGCAGTTACTCGGGGGCGCAGGAGCAGTACTTC. The rearrangement links TRBV6-5 to TRBJ2-7; tentatively, D is TRBD1 (6 bases). Trimming stripped 0 bases from V and 7 bases from J, with 10 bases between. CDR1 is MNHEY and CDR2 is SVGAGI in the germline V gene. The CDR3 loop spans 13 amino acids.

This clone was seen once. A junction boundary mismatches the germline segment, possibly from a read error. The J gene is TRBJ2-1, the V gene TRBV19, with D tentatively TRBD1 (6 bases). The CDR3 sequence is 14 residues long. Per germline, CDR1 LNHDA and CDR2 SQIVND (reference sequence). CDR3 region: CASSIGTDYTEQFF. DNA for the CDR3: TGTGCCAGTAGTATAGGGACAGATTACACTGAGCAGTTCTTC.

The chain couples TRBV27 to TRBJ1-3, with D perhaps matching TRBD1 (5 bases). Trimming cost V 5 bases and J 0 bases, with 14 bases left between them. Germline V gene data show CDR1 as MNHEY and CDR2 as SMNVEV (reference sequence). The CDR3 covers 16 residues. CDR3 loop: CASSADRPYSGNTIYF. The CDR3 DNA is TGTGCCAGCAGTGCAGACAGACCTTACTCTGGAAACACCATATATTTT.

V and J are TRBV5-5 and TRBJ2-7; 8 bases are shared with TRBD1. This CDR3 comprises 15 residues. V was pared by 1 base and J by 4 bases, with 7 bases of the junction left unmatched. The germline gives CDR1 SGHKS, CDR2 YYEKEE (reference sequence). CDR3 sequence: CASSLSGQGNYEQYF. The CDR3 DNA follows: TGTGCCAGCAGCTTGAGTGGACAGGGAAATTACGAGCAGTACTTC.

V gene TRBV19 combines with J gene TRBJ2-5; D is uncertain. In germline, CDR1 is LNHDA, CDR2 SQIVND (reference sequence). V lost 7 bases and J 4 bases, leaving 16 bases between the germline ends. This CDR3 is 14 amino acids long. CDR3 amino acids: CASNHPLERETQYF. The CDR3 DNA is TGTGCCAGTAACCACCCTCTAGAACGAGAGACCCAGTACTTC.

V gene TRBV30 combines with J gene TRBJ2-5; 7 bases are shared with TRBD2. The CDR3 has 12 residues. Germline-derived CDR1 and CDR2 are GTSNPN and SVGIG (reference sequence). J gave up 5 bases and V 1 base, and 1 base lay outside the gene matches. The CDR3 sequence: CAWSGGGETQYF. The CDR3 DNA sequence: TGTGCCTGGAGTGGGGGAGGGGAGACCCAGTACTTC.

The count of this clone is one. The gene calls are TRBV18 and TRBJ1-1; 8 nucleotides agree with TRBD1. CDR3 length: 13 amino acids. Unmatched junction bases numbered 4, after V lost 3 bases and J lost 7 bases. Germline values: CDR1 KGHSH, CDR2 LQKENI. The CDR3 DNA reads TGTGCCAGCTCACCCGGGACAGGCAGTGAAGCTTTCTTT. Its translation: CASSPGTGSEAFF.

The CDR3 DNA is TGTGCCAGCAGCTTATATTATCAAGAGACCCAGTACTTC. Protein product: CASSLYYQETQYF. The genes are TRBV7-2 and TRBJ2-5; the D is unclear. This CDR3 is 13 amino acids long. V dropped 2 bases and J dropped 2 bases, with 6 bases sitting between them. The germline V gene has CDR1 SGHTA and CDR2 FQGNSA.

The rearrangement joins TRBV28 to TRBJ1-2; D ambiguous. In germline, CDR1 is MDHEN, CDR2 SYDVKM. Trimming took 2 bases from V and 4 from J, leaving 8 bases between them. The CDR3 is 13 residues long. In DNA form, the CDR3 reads TGTGCCAGCAGTTTACGGGCGGGCTATGGCTACACCTTC. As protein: CASSLRAGYGYTF.

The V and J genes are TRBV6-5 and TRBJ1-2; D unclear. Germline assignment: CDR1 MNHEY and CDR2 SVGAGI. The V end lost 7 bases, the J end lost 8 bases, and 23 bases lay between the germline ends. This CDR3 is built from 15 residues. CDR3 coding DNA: TGTGCCAGCACCCTGAGTTCGGCAGGCTTGAGAGGCTACACCTTC. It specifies CASTLSSAGLRGYTF.

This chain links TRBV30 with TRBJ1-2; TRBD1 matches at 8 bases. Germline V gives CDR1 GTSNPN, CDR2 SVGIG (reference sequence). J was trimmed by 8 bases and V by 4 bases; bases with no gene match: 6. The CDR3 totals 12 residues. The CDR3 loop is CAWKQGARGYTF. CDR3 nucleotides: TGTGCCTGGAAGCAGGGGGCGCGGGGCTACACCTTC.

The chain's CDR3 is CSVLQGAQGQPQHF. Written as DNA, the CDR3 is TGCAGCGTGCTACAGGGGGCGCAGGGTCAGCCCCAGCATTTT. The rearrangement joins TRBV29-1 to TRBJ1-5; the match to TRBD1 covers 9 bases. This CDR3 has 14 amino acids. After removal of 6 bases from V and 6 bases from J, the junction contained 9 bases not matched to a gene. Germline V gene lookup returns CDR1 SQVTM and CDR2 ANQGSEA.

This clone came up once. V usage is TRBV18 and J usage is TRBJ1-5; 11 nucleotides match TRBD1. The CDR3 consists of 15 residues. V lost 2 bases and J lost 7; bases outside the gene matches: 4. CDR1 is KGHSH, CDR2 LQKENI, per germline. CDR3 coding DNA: TGTGCCAGCTCACCAGGGACAGGGGGTGTCCAGCCCCAGCATTTT. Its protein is CASSPGTGGVQPQHF. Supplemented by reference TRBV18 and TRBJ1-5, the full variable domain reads NAGVMQNPRHLVRRRGQEARLRCSPMKGHSHVYWYRQLPEEGLKFMVYLQKENIIDESGMPKERFSAEFPKEGPSILRIQQVVRGDSAAYFCASSPGTGGVQPQHFGDGTRLSIL.

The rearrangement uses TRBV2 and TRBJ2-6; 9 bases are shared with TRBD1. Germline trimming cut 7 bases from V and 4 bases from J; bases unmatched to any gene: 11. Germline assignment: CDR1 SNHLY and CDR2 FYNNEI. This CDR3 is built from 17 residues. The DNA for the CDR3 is TGTGCCAGCACCCGGACAGGGGTAACTCTCGGGGCCAACGTCCTGACTTTC. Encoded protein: CASTRTGVTLGANVLTF.

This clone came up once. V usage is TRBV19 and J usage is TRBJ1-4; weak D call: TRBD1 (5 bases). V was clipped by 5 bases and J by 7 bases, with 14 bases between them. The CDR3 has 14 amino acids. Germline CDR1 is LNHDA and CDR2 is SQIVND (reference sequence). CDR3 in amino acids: CASSWSGEAEKLFF. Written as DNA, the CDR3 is TGTGCCAGTAGTTGGTCGGGGGAGGCTGAAAAACTGTTTTTT.

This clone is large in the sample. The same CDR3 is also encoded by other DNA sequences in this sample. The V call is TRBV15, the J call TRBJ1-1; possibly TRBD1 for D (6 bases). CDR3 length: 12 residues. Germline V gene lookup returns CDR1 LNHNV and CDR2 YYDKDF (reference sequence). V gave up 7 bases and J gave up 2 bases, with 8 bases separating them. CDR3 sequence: CATTGDNTEAFF. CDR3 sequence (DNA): TGTGCCACCACAGGGGATAACACTGAAGCTTTCTTT.

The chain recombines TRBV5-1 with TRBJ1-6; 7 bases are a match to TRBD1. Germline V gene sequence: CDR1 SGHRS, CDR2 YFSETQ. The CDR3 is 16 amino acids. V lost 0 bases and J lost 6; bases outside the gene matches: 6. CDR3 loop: CASSLGPGQINSPLHF. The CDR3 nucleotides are TGCGCCAGCAGCTTGGGTCCGGGACAGATTAATTCACCCCTCCACTTT.

The CDR3 sequence is CASSPLYTTNEKLFF. CDR3 coding DNA: TGTGCCAGCAGTCCTCTTTATACAACTAATGAAAAACTGTTTTTT. The chain links TRBV28 to TRBJ1-4; D is uncertain. The CDR3 covers 15 residues. V gave up 5 bases and J gave up 0 bases, with 10 bases separating them. CDR1 and CDR2 (germline): MDHEN, SYDVKM.

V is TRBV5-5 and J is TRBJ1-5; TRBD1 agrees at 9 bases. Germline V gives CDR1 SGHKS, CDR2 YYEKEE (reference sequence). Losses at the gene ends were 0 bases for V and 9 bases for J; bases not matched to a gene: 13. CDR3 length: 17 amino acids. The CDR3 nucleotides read TGTGCCAGCAGCTTGGGAAATACAGGGGGCCTAGCAGGGCCCCAGCATTTT. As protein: CASSLGNTGGLAGPQHF.

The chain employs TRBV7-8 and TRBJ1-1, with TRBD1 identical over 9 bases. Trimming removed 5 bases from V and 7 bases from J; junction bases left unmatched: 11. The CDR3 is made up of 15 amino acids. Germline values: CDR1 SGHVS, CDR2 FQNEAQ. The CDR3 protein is CASSPEGGTGNEAFF. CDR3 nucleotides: TGTGCCAGCAGCCCCGAGGGAGGGACAGGGAATGAAGCTTTCTTT. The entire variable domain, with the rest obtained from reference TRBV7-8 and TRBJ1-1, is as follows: GAGVSQSPRYKVAKRGQDVALRCDPISGHVSLFWYQQALGQGPEFLTYFQNEAQLDKSGLPSDRFFAERPEGSVSTLKIQRTQQEDSAVYLCASSPEGGTGNEAFFGQGTRLTVV.

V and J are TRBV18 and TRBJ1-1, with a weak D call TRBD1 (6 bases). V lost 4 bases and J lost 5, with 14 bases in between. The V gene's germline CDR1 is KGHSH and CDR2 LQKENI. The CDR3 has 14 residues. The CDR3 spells CASSREGGGTEAFF. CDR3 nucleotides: TGTGCCAGCTCACGAGAAGGGGGGGGGACTGAAGCTTTCTTT.

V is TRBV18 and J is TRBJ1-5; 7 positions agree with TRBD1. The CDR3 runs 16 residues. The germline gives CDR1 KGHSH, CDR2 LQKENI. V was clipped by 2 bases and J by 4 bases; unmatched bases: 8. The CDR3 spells CASSPVRGQANQPQHF. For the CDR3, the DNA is TGTGCCAGCTCACCAGTAAGGGGGCAGGCAAATCAGCCCCAGCATTTT.